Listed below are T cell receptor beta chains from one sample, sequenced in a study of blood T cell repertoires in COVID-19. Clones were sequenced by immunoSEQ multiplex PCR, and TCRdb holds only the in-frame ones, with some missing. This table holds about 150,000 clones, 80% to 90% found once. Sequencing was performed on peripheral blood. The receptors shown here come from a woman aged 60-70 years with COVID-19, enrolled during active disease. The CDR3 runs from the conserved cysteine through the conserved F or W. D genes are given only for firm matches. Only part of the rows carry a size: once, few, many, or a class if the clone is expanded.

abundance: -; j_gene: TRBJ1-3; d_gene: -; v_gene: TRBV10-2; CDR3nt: TGCGCCACAGCGGGGAGCTCTGGAAACACCATATATTTT; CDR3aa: CATAGSSGNTIYF
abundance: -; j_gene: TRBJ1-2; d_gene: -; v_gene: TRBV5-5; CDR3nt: TGTGCCAGCAGCTTGGAGGGGTGGGGCTACACCTTC; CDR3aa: CASSLEGWGYTF
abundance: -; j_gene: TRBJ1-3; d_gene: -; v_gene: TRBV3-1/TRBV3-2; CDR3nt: TGTGCCAGCAGCCAAGAAGGGAGGCCACAGAGCTCTGGAAACACCATATATTTT; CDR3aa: CASSQEGRPQSSGNTIYF
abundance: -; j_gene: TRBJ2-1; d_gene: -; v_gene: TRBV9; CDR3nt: TGTGCCAGCACGCGGAGTGGCTCCTACAATGAGCAGTTCTTC; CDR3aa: CASTRSGSYNEQFF
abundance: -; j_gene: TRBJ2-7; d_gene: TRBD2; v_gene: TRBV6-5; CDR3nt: TGTGCCAGCAGGGACGAGACTAGCAGTTTCTACGAGCAGTACTTC; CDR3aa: CASRDETSSFYEQYF
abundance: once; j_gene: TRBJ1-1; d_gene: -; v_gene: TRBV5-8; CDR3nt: TGTGCCAGCAGCTTCCCGACAATGAACACTGAAGCTTTCTTT; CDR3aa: CASSFPTMNTEAFF
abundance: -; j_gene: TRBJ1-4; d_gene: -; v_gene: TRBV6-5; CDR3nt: TGTGCCATCAAACTAGACGGGAGGGAAAAACTGTTTTTT; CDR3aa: CAIKLDGREKLFF
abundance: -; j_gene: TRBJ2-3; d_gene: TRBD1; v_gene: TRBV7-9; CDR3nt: TGTGCCAGCAGCACCAGGACAGGGCCTTACACAGATACGCAGTATTTT; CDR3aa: CASSTRTGPYTDTQYF
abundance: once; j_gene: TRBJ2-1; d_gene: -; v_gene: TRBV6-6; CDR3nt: TGTGCCAGCAGTAGGAGCTCCTACAATGAGCAGTTCTTC; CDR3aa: CASSRSSYNEQFF
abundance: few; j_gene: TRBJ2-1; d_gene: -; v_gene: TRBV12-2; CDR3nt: TGTGCAAGTCGCCGGGACAGCTCCTACAATGAGCAGTTCTTC; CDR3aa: CASRRDSSYNEQFF
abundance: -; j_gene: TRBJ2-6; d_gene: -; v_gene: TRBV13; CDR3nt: TGTGCCAGCAGCTTAGTATCTAGTATTGCTGGGGCCAACGTCCTGACTTTC; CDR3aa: CASSLVSSIAGANVLTF
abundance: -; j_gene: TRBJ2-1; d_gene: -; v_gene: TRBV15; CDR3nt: TGTGCCACCAGCAGAGAGGACAGTTACAATGAGCAGTTCTTC; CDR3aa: CATSREDSYNEQFF
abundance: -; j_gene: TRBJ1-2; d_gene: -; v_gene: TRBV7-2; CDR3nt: TGTGCCAGCAGCTTGGGGGGAATAGCTGGCTACACCTTC; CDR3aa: CASSLGGIAGYTF
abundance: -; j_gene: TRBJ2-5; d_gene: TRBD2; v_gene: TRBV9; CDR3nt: TGTGCCAGCAGCGCGTCAGCGGGAGTCGGGGAAGAGACCCAGTACTTC; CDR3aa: CASSASAGVGEETQYF
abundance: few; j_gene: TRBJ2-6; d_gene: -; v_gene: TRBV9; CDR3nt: TGTGCCAGCAGCGTTGGAGCAGGGTATGGGGCCAACGTCCTGACTTTC; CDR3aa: CASSVGAGYGANVLTF
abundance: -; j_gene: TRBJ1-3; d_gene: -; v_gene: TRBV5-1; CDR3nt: TGCGCCAGCAGCTTAGAGGGCTCTGGAAACACCATATATTTT; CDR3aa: CASSLEGSGNTIYF
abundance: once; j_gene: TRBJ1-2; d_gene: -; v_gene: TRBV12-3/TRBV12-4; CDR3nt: TGTGCCAGCAGTTTTACCCCGACGGGTGGCTACACCTTC; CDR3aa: CASSFTPTGGYTF
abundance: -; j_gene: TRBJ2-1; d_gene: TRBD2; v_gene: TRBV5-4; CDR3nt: TGTGCCAGCAGCTCTGGACTAGCGGCCTCCTACAATGAGCAGTTCTTC; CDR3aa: CASSSGLAASYNEQFF
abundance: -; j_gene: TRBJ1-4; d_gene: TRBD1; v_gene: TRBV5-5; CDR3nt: TGTGCCAGCAGCTTGGGACACAGGGGGAATCTTGGTAATGAAAAACTGTTTTTT; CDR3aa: CASSLGHRGNLGNEKLFF
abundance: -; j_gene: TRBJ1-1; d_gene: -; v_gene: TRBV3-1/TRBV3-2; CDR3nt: TGTGCCAGCAGCCAACACCGTACACGGAACACTGAAGCTTTCTTT; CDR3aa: CASSQHRTRNTEAFF
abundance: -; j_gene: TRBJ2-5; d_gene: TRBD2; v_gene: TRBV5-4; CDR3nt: TGTGCCAGCAGGGTTAGCGGGGGGACCCAAGAGACCCAGTACTTC; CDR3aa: CASRVSGGTQETQYF
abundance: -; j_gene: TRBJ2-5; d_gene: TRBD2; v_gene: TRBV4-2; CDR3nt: TGTGCCAGCAGCAGGGGGGGGCCTAGCGGGGCGCAAGAGACCCAGTACTTC; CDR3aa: CASSRGGPSGAQETQYF
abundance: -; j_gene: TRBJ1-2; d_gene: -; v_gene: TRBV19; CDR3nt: TGTGCCAGTAGTACGGGGGGATATGGCTACACCTTC; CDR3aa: CASSTGGYGYTF
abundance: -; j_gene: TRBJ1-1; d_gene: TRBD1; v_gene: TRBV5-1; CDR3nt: TGCGCCAGTGGCAAGAATCCGGGACAGGGGTGGACCCTAAGGGCGAACACTGAAGCTTTCTTT; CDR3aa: CASGKNPGQGWTLRANTEAFF
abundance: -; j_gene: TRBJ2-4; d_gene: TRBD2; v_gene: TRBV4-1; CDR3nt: TGCGCCAGCAGCCAAATCGCGGCTAGCGGGAGTATAACGGCCAAAAACATTCAGTACTTC; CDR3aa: CASSQIAASGSITAKNIQYF
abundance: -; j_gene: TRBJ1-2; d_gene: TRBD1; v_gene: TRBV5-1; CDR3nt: TGCGCCAGCAGTGAGGGGGCCCGGGATTATGGCTACACCTTC; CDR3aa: CASSEGARDYGYTF
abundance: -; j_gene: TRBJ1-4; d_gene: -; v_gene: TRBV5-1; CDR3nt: TGCGCCAGCAGCTTGCGGGACACCACAACTAATGAAAAACTGTTTTTT; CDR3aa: CASSLRDTTTNEKLFF
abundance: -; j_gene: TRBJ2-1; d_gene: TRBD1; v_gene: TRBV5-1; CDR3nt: TGCGCCAGCAGCCCGGACAGGGAATCCTACAATGAGCAGTTCTTC; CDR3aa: CASSPDRESYNEQFF
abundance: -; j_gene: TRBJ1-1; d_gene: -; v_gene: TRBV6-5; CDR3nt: TGTGCCAGCAGTTCCCAACCGGGAGGGGGAAACACTGAAGCTTTCTTT; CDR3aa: CASSSQPGGGNTEAFF
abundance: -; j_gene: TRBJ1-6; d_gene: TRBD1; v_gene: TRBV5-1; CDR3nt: TGCGCCAGCAGCAGGGACAGGGAAAATTCACCCCTCCACTTT; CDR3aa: CASSRDRENSPLHF
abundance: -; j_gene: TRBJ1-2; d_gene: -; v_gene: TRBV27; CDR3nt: TGTGCCAGCAGTTTATGGGGGACGGGGGGGGGTGGCTACACCTTC; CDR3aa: CASSLWGTGGGGYTF
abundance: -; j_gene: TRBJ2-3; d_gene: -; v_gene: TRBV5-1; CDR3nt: TGCGCCAGCAGCTTGGGGTCAAGCGCGGATACGCAGTATTTT; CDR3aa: CASSLGSSADTQYF
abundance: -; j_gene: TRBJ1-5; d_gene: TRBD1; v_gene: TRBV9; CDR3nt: TGTGCCAGCAGCTCCCAGGGGGCGGAGGGTCAGCCCCAGCATTTT; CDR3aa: CASSSQGAEGQPQHF
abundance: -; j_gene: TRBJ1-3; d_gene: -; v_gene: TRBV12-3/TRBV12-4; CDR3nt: TGTGCCAGCACTAGCTTCTCTGGAAACACCATATATTTT; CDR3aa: CASTSFSGNTIYF